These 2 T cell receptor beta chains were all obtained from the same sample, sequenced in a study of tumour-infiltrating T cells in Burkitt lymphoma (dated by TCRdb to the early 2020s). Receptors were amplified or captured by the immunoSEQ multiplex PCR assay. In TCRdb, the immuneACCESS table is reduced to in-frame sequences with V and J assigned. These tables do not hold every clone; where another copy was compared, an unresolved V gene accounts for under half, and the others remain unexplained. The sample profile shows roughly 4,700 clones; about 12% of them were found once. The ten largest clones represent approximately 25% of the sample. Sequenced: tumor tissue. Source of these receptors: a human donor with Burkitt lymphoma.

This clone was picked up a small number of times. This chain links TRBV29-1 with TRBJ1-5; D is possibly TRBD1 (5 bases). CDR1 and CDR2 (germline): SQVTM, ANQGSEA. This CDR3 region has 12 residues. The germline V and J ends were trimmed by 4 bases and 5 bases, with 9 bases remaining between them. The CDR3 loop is CSVARGDQPQHF. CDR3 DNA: TGCAGCGTTGCCCGGGGGGATCAGCCCCAGCATTTT.

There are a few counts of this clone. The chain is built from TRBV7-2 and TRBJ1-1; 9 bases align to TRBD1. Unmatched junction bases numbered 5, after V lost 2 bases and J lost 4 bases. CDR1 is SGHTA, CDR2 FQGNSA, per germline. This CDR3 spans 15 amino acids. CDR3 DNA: TGTGCCAGCAGCTTAACAGGGGGCCTGGGCACTGAAGCTTTCTTT. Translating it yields CASSLTGGLGTEAFF.